These 25 T cell receptor beta chains share one sample of origin, sequenced in a study of preoperative IRX-2 immunotherapy in early breast cancer. Using immunoSEQ multiplex PCR, the repertoire was profiled, and TCRdb retains in-frame clones only, with some absent. The data show 40,000 to 50,000 clones, around three quarters seen once. Treatment indicated: preoperative locoregional IRX-2 cytokine immunotherapy. The source material was tumor tissue, sampled after IRX-2 immunotherapy. Source of these receptors: a human donor with breast cancer.

This chain links TRBV6-1 with TRBJ2-2, with a tentative D call TRBD2 (6 bases). V was clipped by 1 base and J by 5 bases, with 14 bases between them. Germline V lookup: CDR1 MNHNS, CDR2 SASEGT. The CDR3 covers 16 residues. CDR3 residues: CASSEGRGPWTGELFF. The CDR3 region has the DNA TGTGCCAGCAGTGAAGGGCGGGGTCCTTGGACCGGGGAGCTGTTTTTT.

The rearrangement joins TRBV9 to TRBJ1-5; a weak D match, TRBD1 (5 bases). Between the trimmed V and J ends, which lost 5 bases and 1 base, there was a span of 13 bases. CDR1 SGDLS and CDR2 YYNGEE come from the germline V gene. The CDR3 length is 15 residues. The CDR3 here is CASSPGLLSNQPQHF. The CDR3 region has the DNA TGTGCCAGCAGTCCGGGACTTTTGAGCAATCAGCCCCAGCATTTT.

This rearrangement joins TRBV5-1 to TRBJ2-7; tentatively, D is TRBD1 or TRBD2 (5 bases each). Germline CDR1 and CDR2: SGHRS and YFSETQ. The CDR3 is made up of 15 amino acids. V was cut by 4 bases and J by 4 bases, with 18 bases left in between. The CDR3 DNA sequence: TGCGCCAGCAGCCAATCCGGGACCAGACTGTACGAGCAGTACTTC. Encoded protein: CASSQSGTRLYEQYF.

The V call is TRBV28, the J call TRBJ2-2, with TRBD2 matching 7 bases. Germline assignment: CDR1 MDHEN and CDR2 SYDVKM. The CDR3 loop spans 16 amino acids. The V segment lost 5 bases and the J segment 5 bases; nucleotides outside the gene matches: 11. This chain's CDR3 is CASSPGVGGYTGELFF. The CDR3 DNA is TGTGCCAGCAGTCCCGGAGTGGGGGGGTATACCGGGGAGCTGTTTTTT.

The chain employs TRBV6-8 and TRBJ2-7; D uncertain. The germline V gene has CDR1 MNHGY and CDR2 SAAAGT. This CDR3 is 12 amino acids long. V gave up 6 bases and J gave up 6 bases, with 12 bases separating them. CDR3 sequence: CASSPPSPEQYF. CDR3 sequence (DNA): TGTGCCAGCAGCCCGCCCTCTCCCGAGCAGTACTTC.

The chain couples TRBV19 to TRBJ2-3; a possible D gene is TRBD1 (5 bases). The CDR3 has 14 residues. The germline V and J ends were trimmed by 5 bases and 0 bases, with 9 bases remaining between them. The germline V gene encodes CDR1 LNHDA and CDR2 SQIVND (reference sequence). Here the CDR3 reads CASSQQESTDTQYF. CDR3 in DNA: TGTGCCAGTAGTCAACAGGAAAGCACAGATACGCAGTATTTT.

This clone came up once. J is TRBJ2-6 and V is TRBV19; weak D call: TRBD2 (5 bases). CDR3 length equals 15 residues. V dropped 9 bases and J dropped 0 bases, with 12 bases sitting between them. Germline assignment: CDR1 LNHDA and CDR2 SQIVND (reference sequence). CDR3 loop: CASHLRDSGANVLTF. The CDR3 nucleotides are TGTGCCAGCCATCTTCGGGACTCTGGGGCCAACGTCCTGACTTTC.

This clone was counted only a few times. The chain carries TRBV19 and TRBJ1-2; no clear D. V was clipped by 6 bases and J by 6 bases, with 14 bases between them. Germline-derived CDR1 and CDR2 are LNHDA and SQIVND (reference sequence). This CDR3 has 13 residues. The CDR3 nucleotides are TGTGCCAGTAGATTAGATGCAGAACATGGCTACACCTTC. This translates into CASRLDAEHGYTF.

The rearrangement uses TRBV6-8 and TRBJ1-2, with a possible D match to TRBD1 (6 bases). V was pared by 0 bases and J by 4 bases, with 9 bases between. Germline CDR1 reads MNHGY; CDR2 reads SAAAGT. This CDR3 region has 14 residues. CDR3 sequence reads: CASSYSTGAYGYTF. CDR3 coding DNA: TGTGCCAGCAGTTACTCGACGGGGGCCTATGGCTACACCTTC.

The sample holds a few counts of this clone. The V call is TRBV6-8, the J call TRBJ2-5, with TRBD2 as a possible D gene (5 bases). Germline-derived CDR1 and CDR2 are MNHGY and SAAAGT. V was trimmed by 5 bases and J by 4 bases, leaving 14 bases between them. This CDR3 comprises 14 residues. CDR3 loop: CASSVGGSGETQYF. The CDR3 DNA sequence: TGTGCCAGCAGTGTCGGTGGGAGCGGAGAGACCCAGTACTTC.

CDR3 DNA: TGTGCCAGCCTTATGCACAGGGGGAACGAGCAGTACTTC. The encoded protein is CASLMHRGNEQYF. The chain employs TRBV6-8 and TRBJ2-7; 8 nucleotides match TRBD1. This CDR3 region has 13 residues. Trimming at V came to 8 bases and at J to 5 bases, leaving 8 bases not matched to a gene. The V gene's germline CDR1 is MNHGY and CDR2 SAAAGT.

A few counts support this clone. The J gene is TRBJ1-1, the V gene TRBV19; tentative D call: TRBD1 (6 bases). This CDR3 has 13 residues. Trimming took 7 bases from V and 1 from J, leaving 10 bases between them. Looked up from germline, CDR1 is LNHDA and CDR2 is SQIVND (reference sequence). CDR3 loop: CASIRTANTEAFF. DNA of the CDR3: TGTGCCAGTATACGGACAGCGAACACTGAAGCTTTCTTT.

The chain employs TRBV4-1 and TRBJ2-6; no firm D call. This CDR3 is built from 13 residues. The germline V and J ends were trimmed by 3 bases and 6 bases, with 6 bases remaining between them. Germline CDR1 MGHRA, CDR2 YSYEKL. For the CDR3, the DNA is TGCGCCAGCAGCCAGGCAGCGGCCAACGTCCTGACTTTC. This encodes CASSQAAANVLTF.

The V call is TRBV7-6, the J call TRBJ2-7, with 7 bases fitting TRBD1. The CDR3 has 14 residues. CDR1 SGHVS and CDR2 FNYEAQ come from the germline V gene. V shed 5 bases and J 3 bases; nucleotides not matched to a gene: 7. CDR3: CASSRDSGIYEQYF. DNA for the CDR3: TGTGCCAGCAGCCGGGACAGCGGAATCTACGAGCAGTACTTC. Full variable domain (rest looked up from reference TRBV7-6 and TRBJ2-7): GAGVSQSPRYKVTKRGQDVALRCDPISGHVSLYWYRQALGQGPEFLTYFNYEAQQDKSGLPNDRFSAERPEGSISTLTIQRTEQRDSAMYRCASSRDSGIYEQYFGPGTRLTVT.

The chain has TRBV6-8 and TRBJ1-2; D gene unclear. Trimming shortened V by 2 bases and J by 4 bases, and 8 bases separated the two germline ends. This CDR3 has 13 residues. The germline V gene has CDR1 MNHGY and CDR2 SAAAGT. This chain's CDR3 is CASSYDRSYGYTF. The CDR3, as DNA: TGTGCCAGCAGTTACGACCGAAGCTATGGCTACACCTTC.

This clone has just a few counts. The V and J genes are TRBV11-3 and TRBJ2-1; TRBD2 aligns across 9 bases. With 1 base clipped from V and 6 bases from J, the junction kept 4 bases outside the gene matches. This CDR3 is built from 15 residues. Germline V gene data show CDR1 as SGHNT and CDR2 as YENEEA. This CDR3 is CASSLVSAGGNEQFF. The CDR3 region has the DNA TGTGCCAGCAGCTTAGTTTCAGCGGGAGGCAATGAGCAGTTCTTC.

This rearrangement joins TRBV11-3 to TRBJ2-7, with TRBD2 matching 8 bases. The CDR3 consists of 14 residues. Per the germline V gene, CDR1 is SGHNT and CDR2 is YENEEA. Germline trimming cut 8 bases from V and 4 bases from J; bases unmatched to any gene: 10. This CDR3 reads CASYPMAGGYEQYF. The CDR3 bases are TGTGCCAGCTACCCCATGGCGGGGGGTTACGAGCAGTACTTC.

J is TRBJ1-4 and V is TRBV19; 7 nucleotides match TRBD1. The J segment lost 8 bases and the V segment lost 5 bases, leaving 8 bases of the junction unmatched. The CDR3 sequence is 14 residues long. In germline, CDR1 is LNHDA, CDR2 SQIVND (reference sequence). The DNA for the CDR3 is TGTGCCAGTAGTCGACAGGGCTCGAGGGAAAAACTGTTTTTT. Translation: CASSRQGSREKLFF.

The V and J genes are TRBV19 and TRBJ2-3; 9 nucleotides align to TRBD2. V shed 7 bases, J shed 4 bases, and the junction held 3 bases outside the gene matches. Germline CDR1 reads LNHDA; CDR2 reads SQIVND (reference sequence). There are 13 residues in the CDR3. The CDR3 loop reads CASMKRGADTQYF. CDR3 bases: TGTGCCAGTATGAAGCGGGGGGCAGATACGCAGTATTTT.

The chain combines TRBV30 with TRBJ2-2; no clear D gene. In germline, CDR1 is GTSNPN, CDR2 SVGIG (reference sequence). The length of the CDR3 is 13 residues. Trimming took off 2 bases at V and 7 bases at J, with 11 bases between the two ends. CDR3 sequence: CAWSPRSGGELFF. Written as DNA, the CDR3 is TGTGCCTGGAGTCCCCGGAGTGGCGGGGAGCTGTTTTTT.

The chain couples TRBV6-8 to TRBJ1-1; a weak D match, TRBD1 (5 bases). This CDR3 is 16 amino acids long. The V end lost 0 bases, the J end lost 6 bases, and 17 bases lay between the germline ends. CDR1 is MNHGY and CDR2 is SAAAGT in the germline V gene. In nucleotides, the CDR3 is TGTGCCAGCAGTTACTCCTTTGGGGGGAAAAGAGCTGAAGCTTTCTTT. This encodes CASSYSFGGKRAEAFF.

This clone has a handful of counts. The chain employs TRBV6-8 and TRBJ2-7, with D perhaps TRBD1 (6 bases). V shed 7 bases and J shed 3 bases, with 19 bases lying between them. The CDR3 covers 15 residues. Germline CDR1 MNHGY, CDR2 SAAAGT. CDR3: CASTKKADSYYEQYF. CDR3 coding DNA: TGTGCCAGCACCAAGAAGGCGGACAGTTACTACGAGCAGTACTTC.

The chain joins TRBV19 to TRBJ1-2; 7 bases map to TRBD1. The ends lost 3 bases at V and 2 bases at J; junction bases unmatched: 3. This CDR3 contains 14 residues. Per the germline V gene, CDR1 is LNHDA and CDR2 is SQIVND (reference sequence). The CDR3 spells CASSIVGGNYGYTF. The CDR3, as DNA: TGTGCCAGTAGTATTGTAGGGGGCAACTATGGCTACACCTTC. The full variable domain, its missing parts supplied by reference TRBV19 and TRBJ1-2, is DGGITQSPKYLFRKEGQNVTLSCEQNLNHDAMYWYRQDPGQGLRLIYYSQIVNDFQKGDIAEGYSVSREKKESFPLTVTSAQKNPTAFYLCASSIVGGNYGYTFGSGTRLTVV.

The V gene is TRBV14, the J gene TRBJ1-2; D is unresolved. Germline V gene data show CDR1 as SGHDN and CDR2 as FVKESK. This CDR3 is built from 14 residues. With 4 bases removed from V and 5 bases from J, the gap between germline ends came to 14 bases. This chain's CDR3 is CASSPGPWQYGYTF. For the CDR3, the DNA is TGTGCCAGCAGCCCCGGCCCTTGGCAGTATGGCTACACCTTC.

In this sample, this clone turned up a few times. The chain links TRBV30 to TRBJ1-2, with 8 bases matching TRBD1. V was clipped by 2 bases and J by 8 bases; unmatched bases: 13. Germline assignment: CDR1 GTSNPN and CDR2 SVGIG (reference sequence). The CDR3 totals 15 residues. The CDR3 loop reads CAWSLRTGTSAGYTF. CDR3 DNA: TGTGCCTGGAGTCTCAGGACAGGGACATCAGCGGGCTACACCTTC.